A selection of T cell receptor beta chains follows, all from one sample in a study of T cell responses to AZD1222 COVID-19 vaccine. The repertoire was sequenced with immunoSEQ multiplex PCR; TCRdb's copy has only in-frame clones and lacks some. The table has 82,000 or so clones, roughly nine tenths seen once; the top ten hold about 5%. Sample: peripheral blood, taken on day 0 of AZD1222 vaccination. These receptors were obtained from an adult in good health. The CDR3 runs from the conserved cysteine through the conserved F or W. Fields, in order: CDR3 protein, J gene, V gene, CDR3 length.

CDR3 protein: CASSLGGAPGDTQYF
J gene: TRBJ2-3
V gene: TRBV5-1
CDR3 length: 15

CDR3 protein: CAISESERGITDTQYF
J gene: TRBJ2-3
V gene: TRBV10-3
CDR3 length: 16

CDR3 protein: CASSELGAGNQPQHF
J gene: TRBJ1-5
V gene: TRBV10-2
CDR3 length: 15

CDR3 protein: CASSPDMGQPQHF
J gene: TRBJ1-5
V gene: TRBV18
CDR3 length: 13

CDR3 protein: CASSFPGRNEQFF
J gene: TRBJ2-1
V gene: TRBV5-5
CDR3 length: 13

CDR3 protein: CASSFGQGVYGYTF
J gene: TRBJ1-2
V gene: TRBV28
CDR3 length: 14

CDR3 protein: CASSLSLDRGQSPLHF
J gene: TRBJ1-6
V gene: TRBV5-1
CDR3 length: 16

CDR3 protein: CASSLRTGEGNIQYF
J gene: TRBJ2-4
V gene: TRBV28
CDR3 length: 15

CDR3 protein: CASSFWGGRGDTQYF
J gene: TRBJ2-3
V gene: TRBV27
CDR3 length: 15

CDR3 protein: CASSDRGETQYF
J gene: TRBJ2-5
V gene: TRBV2
CDR3 length: 12

CDR3 protein: CASSYSGHLRETQYF
J gene: TRBJ2-5
V gene: TRBV6-5
CDR3 length: 15

CDR3 protein: CASSPTGEGIRAFF
J gene: TRBJ1-1
V gene: TRBV19
CDR3 length: 14